This record looks at one T cell receptor beta chain sequence and its context. This sample was included in a study of shared clonotypes between healthy human individuals. V dropped 2 bases and J dropped 3 bases, with 11 bases sitting between them. The CDR3 covers 14 residues. Germline CDR1 MNHEY, CDR2 SVGAGI. About 200 ng DNA, around 30,000 T cell genomes, went into each sorted-subset replicate PCR. The repertoire was sequenced with immunoSEQ multiplex PCR; TCRdb's copy has only in-frame clones and lacks some. The sample contains 550,000 to 800,000 clones, about 92% of which appear only once. The sequence was collected from a man aged 18 to 30 in good health. Some clones in this sample may be carry-over from other donors' samples. Sequencing input: memory CD8+ T cells from PBMCs. Specified subset: CD45RO+ cells pooled with CCR7-negative TemRA cells. J is TRBJ2-7 and V is TRBV6-5, with D possibly being TRBD1 (6 bases). CDR3 protein: CASSYGTHVYEQYF. In nucleotides, the CDR3 is TGTGCCAGCAGTTACGGGACACACGTCTACGAGCAGTACTTC.